Presented here are 9 T cell receptor beta chains from one specimen sequenced in a study of T cells in Graves' hyperthyroidism and ophthalmopathy. The source material, RNA transcripts, was used to amplify TCR beta CDR3 regions. A set of HTBI primers served as the primers for a first-round RT-PCR of the TCR CDR3. TCRdb recomputed calls from the multiplex PCR reads with MiXCR, one row per CDR3 protein. The table has about 370,000 distinct CDR3 sequences, about 15% seen once. The sequenced sample was blood. These receptors originate from a woman aged 55-70 years with Graves' ophthalmopathy.

A remark on this clonotype: A much larger clone sits a single nucleotide away, making a read error possible. This sequence joins TRBV24-1 and TRBJ2-5; possibly TRBD2 for D (6 bases). CDR1 is KGHDR, CDR2 SFDVKD, per germline. The CDR3 covers 14 residues. CDR3 amino acids: CATSDFGGQETRYF. Here the CDR3 DNA reads TGTGCCACCAGTGATTTTGGAGGGCAAGAGACCCGGTACTTC.

The chain links TRBV6-1 to TRBJ2-3; D ambiguous. The V end lost 6 bases, the J end lost 6 bases, and 7 bases lay between the germline ends. Germline assignment: CDR1 MNHNS and CDR2 SASEGT. This CDR3 has 11 amino acids. CDR3 sequence reads: CASRQVDTQYF. CDR3 in DNA: TGTGCCAGCAGGCAGGTGGATACGCAGTATTTT.

This clonotype occurred many times. The rearrangement joins TRBV20-1 to TRBJ2-3; D ambiguous. The length of the CDR3 is 13 residues. Trimming cost V 3 bases and J 1 base, with 8 bases left between them. Looked up from germline, CDR1 is DFQATT and CDR2 is SNEGSKA (reference sequence). For the CDR3, the DNA is TGCAGTGCTAGCTGGCAGGGCACAGATACGCAGTATTTT. It codes for CSASWQGTDTQYF.

A note on this clonotype: The germline gene is not matched at one end of the junction; a read error may be the cause. The chain employs TRBV5-1 and TRBJ2-1; D is ambiguous. The CDR3 covers 11 residues. CDR1 SGHRS and CDR2 YFSETQ come from the germline V gene. CDR3 residues: CASSLSVEQFF. As DNA, the CDR3 is TGTGCCAGCAGCTTGTCCGTTGAGCAGTTCTTC.

This clonotype has ten or more counts. This chain connects TRBV12-3 or TRBV12-4 to TRBJ2-7; 11 nucleotides line up with TRBD2. This CDR3 is 14 amino acids long. V lost 6 bases and J lost 6; bases outside the gene matches: 7. The chain's CDR3 is CASRTSGTRSEQYF. Written as DNA, the CDR3 is TGTGCCAGCAGGACTAGCGGGACTCGTTCCGAGCAGTACTTC.

This clonotype has at least ten counts. This chain uses TRBV16 with TRBJ1-5, with D unresolved. Germline values: CDR1 KGHSY, CDR2 FQNENV. Deletions cut 0 bases from V and 1 base from J, with 4 bases between. This CDR3 comprises 14 residues. For the CDR3, the DNA is TGTGCCAGCAGCCAATCTGCCAGCAATCAGCCCCAGCATTTT. Amino acid sequence: CASSQSASNQPQHF. The full variable domain, in which reference TRBV16 and TRBJ1-5 provide the parts outside the CDR3, is GEEVAQTPKHLVRGEGQKAKLYCAPIKGHSYVFWYQQVLKNEFKFLISFQNENVFDETGMPKERFSAKCLPNSPCSLEIQATKLEDSAVYFCASSQSASNQPQHFGDGTRLSIL.

The rearrangement links TRBV4-2 to TRBJ2-3; D not certain. V lost 6 bases and J 0 bases, leaving 7 bases between the germline ends. CDR3 length: 13 residues. From germline, CDR1 is LGHNA and CDR2 YNFKEQ. CDR3 in DNA: TGTGCCAGCAGTAAAGATAGCACAGATACGCAGTATTTT. Amino acid sequence: CASSKDSTDTQYF.

V gene TRBV24-1 combines with J gene TRBJ1-5; the D gene is possibly TRBD1 (5 bases). The CDR3 has 18 residues. The V and J ends lost 4 bases and 7 bases respectively, with 25 bases between them. Germline CDR1 and CDR2: KGHDR and SFDVKD. CDR3 sequence reads: CATSEPDAHTGSGQPQHF. The DNA for the CDR3 is TGTGCCACCAGTGAACCGGACGCCCATACAGGATCGGGGCAGCCCCAGCATTTT.

There are many counts of this clonotype. The rearrangement links TRBV28 to TRBJ2-1; no reliable D call. Germline V gene data show CDR1 as MDHEN and CDR2 as SYDVKM. Deletions cut 2 bases from V and 5 bases from J, with 19 bases between. The CDR3 extends over 17 amino acids. The chain's CDR3 is CASSLRKRARLHNEQFF. The CDR3 nucleotides read TGTGCCAGCAGTTTACGAAAGAGAGCACGCCTTCACAATGAGCAGTTCTTC.